A single sample gave rise to the 21 T cell receptor beta chains below, sequenced in a study of blood T cells in healthy people across ages. Then a second PCR, running roughly 7 to 11 cycles, was carried out with a sample-barcoded 5' primer and a J-beta primer mix. TCRdb reprocessed the 5' RACE reads via MiXCR and lists one record per CDR3 protein. Among hundreds of thousands of distinct CDR3 sequences, approximately 52% were seen once, and the ten largest hold about 13%. What was sequenced was blood. The receptor source for this set is a woman aged 80 or over in good health.

A word on this clonotype: Just one base apart from a much larger clone, this may be a read error. CDR3 sequence (DNA): TGTGCCGGCAGCAGTGGAGCTTCTAAAGAGACCCAGTACTTC. The encoded protein is CAGSSGASKETQYF. The gene calls are TRBV11-2 and TRBJ2-7; no reliable D call. The J call may be faulty, since TRBJ2-5 better matches the DNA end. CDR3 length equals 14 residues. Germline V gene lookup returns CDR1 SGHAT and CDR2 FQNNGV.

This clonotype has at least ten counts. This sequence joins TRBV6-6 and TRBJ1-1; D is perhaps TRBD1 (6 bases). CDR3 length: 15 residues. Deletions cut 1 base from V and 6 bases from J, with 15 bases between. CDR1 and CDR2 from the germline V gene are MNHNY and SVGAGI (reference sequence). CDR3 in amino acids: CASSYLSGAKPEAFF. The CDR3 nucleotides read TGTGCCAGCAGTTACTTGTCAGGGGCGAAACCTGAAGCTTTCTTT.

This clonotype came up many times. This chain uses TRBV7-2 with TRBJ2-7; 7 nucleotides line up with TRBD2. CDR1 SGHTA and CDR2 FQGNSA come from the germline V gene. J gave up 9 bases and V 1 base, and 9 bases lay outside the gene matches. The CDR3 extends over 14 amino acids. CDR3 coding DNA: TGTGCCAGCAGCTTAGGACTAGCCAATCCTTCGCAGTACTTC. It is translated as CASSLGLANPSQYF.

The gene calls are TRBV7-3 and TRBJ2-7, with 8 bases aligning to TRBD2. Germline CDR1 reads SGHTA; CDR2 reads FQGTGA. The V segment lost 5 bases and the J segment 5 bases; nucleotides outside the gene matches: 17. The length of the CDR3 is 17 residues. For the CDR3, the DNA is TGTGCCAGCAGCACCTCTACGCGAGCGGGAGAAAGTCACGAGCAGTACTTC. Its translation: CASSTSTRAGESHEQYF.

This clonotype has ten or more counts. The chain carries TRBV27 and TRBJ2-1; weak D call: TRBD2 (5 bases). V dropped 2 bases and J dropped 1 base, with 18 bases sitting between them. CDR1 and CDR2 (germline): MNHEY, SMNVEV (reference sequence). The CDR3 is 18 amino acids. CDR3 in DNA: TGTGCCAGCAGTTTAAGGCTAGCTGCTCTTTTATCCTACAATGAGCAGTTCTTC. Translation: CASSLRLAALLSYNEQFF.

This clonotype appeared a few times. The chain joins TRBV7-2 to TRBJ2-7; the D gene is possibly TRBD2 (6 bases). Germline V gives CDR1 SGHTA, CDR2 FQGNSA. This CDR3 spans 14 amino acids. V was clipped by 5 bases and J by 3 bases, with 14 bases between them. CDR3 protein: CASSRGRQFYEQYF. In DNA, the CDR3 is TGTGCCAGCAGCCGGGGGAGACAGTTCTACGAGCAGTACTTC.

Details on this clonotype: A much larger clone lies one base from this, so it may be a read error. The rearrangement links TRBV27 to TRBJ1-2, with a possible D match to TRBD1 (6 bases). The germline CDR1 and CDR2 sequences are MNHEY and SMNVEV (reference sequence). The V gene lost 6 bases and the J gene lost 4 bases, with 18 bases spanning the gap. CDR3 length equals 15 residues. CDR3: CASRLKPQGVYGYTF. As DNA, the CDR3 is TGTGCCAGCAGACTGAAACCACAGGGCGTCTATGGCTACACCTTC.

This clonotype was detected ten times or more. The genes are TRBV12-3 or TRBV12-4 and TRBJ1-2, with 7 bases aligning to TRBD1. Trimming removed 6 bases from V and 5 bases from J; junction bases left unmatched: 12. The CDR3 runs to 15 residues. CDR3 nucleotide sequence: TGTGCCAGCAGCCTCGACAGGGACTTGGATTATGGCTACACCTTC. Translated: CASSLDRDLDYGYTF.

Comments on this clonotype: One end of the junction fails to match germline, which may point to a read error. The gene calls are TRBV5-1 and TRBJ2-1, with D perhaps matching TRBD1 (6 bases). Germline assignment: CDR1 SGHRS and CDR2 YFSETQ. The CDR3 extends over 13 amino acids. CDR3 sequence reads: CASSLGQNNGQFF. CDR3 coding DNA: TGCGCCAGCAGCCTCGGACAGAACAATGGGCAGTTCTTC.

The chain employs TRBV6-5 and TRBJ2-5, with TRBD1 identical over 9 bases. Matching the DNA end better, TRBJ2-7 makes the J call doubtful. The CDR3 consists of 14 residues. CDR1 and CDR2 from the germline V gene are MNHEY and SVGAGI. CDR3 DNA sequence: TGTGCCAGCAGTCCCGGGACAGGGTACGACGAGCAGTACTTC. Translated, it gives CASSPGTGYDEQYF.

Regarding this clonotype: A much larger clonotype is one base distant, so this may be a read error. V and J are TRBV11-2 and TRBJ2-5; D possibly uses TRBD1 or TRBD2 (5 bases each). The germline V gene has CDR1 SGHAT and CDR2 FQNNGV. Trimming took 0 bases from V and 11 from J, leaving 13 bases between them. The CDR3 has 13 amino acids. The CDR3 nucleotides read TGTGCCAGCAGCTTAGATCGGGGCGATGAGCAGTACTTC. This gives the protein CASSLDRGDEQYF. The variable domain in full, completed from reference TRBV11-2 and TRBJ2-5, reads EAGVAQSPRYKIIEKRQSVAFWCNPISGHATLYWYQQILGQGPKLLIQFQNNGVVDDSQLPKDRFSAERLKGVDSTLKIQPAKLEDSAVYLCASSLDRGDEQYFGPGTRLLVL.

With respect to this clonotype: One base away lies a much larger clone, so this may be a sequencing read error. The J gene is TRBJ2-7, the V gene TRBV20-1; 10 nucleotides agree with TRBD2. CDR1 DFQATT and CDR2 SNEGSKA come from the germline V gene (reference sequence). This CDR3 has 16 residues. V lost 2 bases to trimming and J lost 7 bases; unmatched junction nucleotides: 14. CDR3 nucleotide sequence: TGCAGTGCTAGATTGCCTAGCGGGGGCCCCTACAATGAGCAGTACTTC. Its protein product is CSARLPSGGPYNEQYF.

This clonotype was observed once. This chain joins TRBV12-3 or TRBV12-4 and TRBJ2-1; 8 bases are shared with TRBD2. Unmatched junction bases numbered 13, after V lost 7 bases and J lost 5 bases. The CDR3 runs to 16 residues. For the CDR3, the DNA is TGTGCCAGCACCGACAGCCGGGAGGGCCTCCACAATGAGCAGTTCTTC. Its translation: CASTDSREGLHNEQFF.

The chain combines TRBV27 with TRBJ1-6; D might be TRBD1 (6 bases). Per the germline V gene, CDR1 is MNHEY and CDR2 is SMNVEV (reference sequence). Trimming took off 8 bases at V and 0 bases at J, with 11 bases between the two ends. The length of the CDR3 is 15 residues. CDR3 residues: CASAQQGSYNSPLHF. Here the CDR3 DNA reads TGTGCCAGCGCCCAACAGGGCTCCTATAATTCACCCCTCCACTTT.

Notes on this clonotype: A much larger clone sits a single nucleotide away, making a read error possible. The chain recombines TRBV5-1 with TRBJ2-1; TRBD2 is a possible D gene (7 bases). The CDR3 spans 15 residues. In germline, CDR1 is SGHRS, CDR2 YFSETQ. V was pared by 0 bases and J by 8 bases, with 15 bases between. Here the CDR3 DNA reads TGCGCCAGCAGCTTGGTGGGGGGGGGCCGAGATGAGCAGTTCTTC. Protein: CASSLVGGGRDEQFF. The variable domain in full, completed from reference TRBV5-1 and TRBJ2-1, reads KAGVTQTPRYLIKTRGQQVTLSCSPISGHRSVSWYQQTPGQGLQFLFEYFSETQRNKGNFPGRFSGRQFSNSRSEMNVSTLELGDSALYLCASSLVGGGRDEQFFGPGTRLTVL.

This clonotype was recorded many times. V usage is TRBV28 and J usage is TRBJ2-7; the D gene is possibly TRBD2 (6 bases). V lost 10 bases and J lost 1, with 14 bases in between. This CDR3 spans 13 amino acids. The germline gives CDR1 MDHEN, CDR2 SYDVKM. Written as DNA, the CDR3 is TGTGCCACCAGGGAGAGCGGGTCCTACGAGCAGTACTTC. It yields the protein CATRESGSYEQYF.

Note on this clonotype: Just one base apart from a much larger clone, this may be a read error. V and J are TRBV11-2 and TRBJ2-1; D remains unclear. CDR1 and CDR2 (germline): SGHAT, FQNNGV. The germline V and J ends were trimmed by 4 bases and 5 bases, with 12 bases remaining between them. The CDR3 sequence is 14 residues long. The CDR3, as DNA: TGTGCCAGCAGCTACAGTTCCGTCAACAATGAGCAGTTCTTC. Amino acid sequence: CASSYSSVNNEQFF.

The rearrangement uses TRBV5-1 and TRBJ2-5; D gene unclear. The V gene lost 4 bases and the J gene lost 5 bases, with 15 bases spanning the gap. The CDR3 covers 14 residues. Germline CDR1 is SGHRS and CDR2 is YFSETQ. The CDR3: CASSVRSGWETQYF. Written as DNA, the CDR3 is TGCGCCAGCAGCGTGCGCTCAGGCTGGGAGACCCAGTACTTC.

This rearrangement joins TRBV12-3 or TRBV12-4 to TRBJ2-5; D is ambiguous. V dropped 10 bases and J dropped 0 bases, with 9 bases sitting between them. The CDR3 is 12 amino acids. The CDR3 DNA sequence: TGTGCCACCGTCTTGAACCAAGAGACCCAGTACTTC. It codes for CATVLNQETQYF.

This clonotype was counted a few times. This rearrangement joins TRBV6-5 to TRBJ1-1; D is possibly TRBD1 (5 bases). Germline CDR1 reads MNHEY; CDR2 reads SVGAGI. Trimming took 6 bases from V and 1 from J, leaving 9 bases between them. The CDR3 has 13 residues. CDR3 DNA sequence: TGTGCCAGCAGCGCCACAGGGAACACTGAAGCTTTCTTT. Translating gives CASSATGNTEAFF.

CDR3 DNA sequence: TGTGCCAGCAGCTTAGTGGCTAGCGTCAAAGAGACCCAGTACTTC. Protein: CASSLVASVKETQYF. This chain links TRBV7-2 with TRBJ2-5; D is perhaps TRBD2 (6 bases). This CDR3 comprises 15 residues. Germline V CDR1 and CDR2: SGHTA, FQGNSA. Trimming left V 1 base short and J 3 bases short, with 12 bases between.